The 27 T cell receptor beta chains below all came from one sample that was sequenced in a study of T-cell memory formation after mild COVID-19. TCRdb recomputed calls from the 5' RACE reads with MiXCR, one row per CDR3 protein. The table shows about 200,000 distinct CDR3 sequences, with around 9.1% occurring only once. Input material: PBMCs or a T cell subset sorted from them (not recorded which). Receptor source: a man between 18 and 29 years old who had mild COVID-19 (a few samples of this study predate the infection). Cell type and time point are not known.

This clonotype was seen many times. The chain has TRBV5-1 and TRBJ2-1; D is perhaps TRBD2 (5 bases). The germline V gene has CDR1 SGHRS and CDR2 YFSETQ. V was cut by 3 bases and J by 9 bases, with 10 bases left in between. This CDR3 is 12 amino acids long. The DNA of the CDR3 is TGCGCCAGCAGCTCACTAGGTGTTGAGCAGTTCTTC. Translated, it gives CASSSLGVEQFF.

This chain links TRBV20-1 with TRBJ2-5; 11 bases are shared with TRBD2. The CDR3 totals 14 residues. CDR1 is DFQATT, CDR2 SNEGSKA, per germline (reference sequence). V shed 6 bases, J shed 9 bases, and the junction held 12 bases outside the gene matches. Here the CDR3 reads CSAGLLAGVLAQYF. CDR3 nucleotide sequence: TGCAGTGCCGGGCTACTAGCGGGGGTTTTGGCCCAGTACTTC.

The sample holds many counts of this clonotype. V and J are TRBV7-9 and TRBJ2-5; weak D call: TRBD2 (6 bases). This CDR3 has 13 residues. Trimming took 2 bases from V and 4 from J, leaving 8 bases between them. The germline gives CDR1 SEHNR, CDR2 FQNEAQ (reference sequence). The CDR3, as DNA: TGTGCCAGCAGCTTAACGCGGGGAGAGACCCAGTACTTC. As protein: CASSLTRGETQYF.

The chain combines TRBV20-1 with TRBJ2-3, with unresolved D. The CDR3 is 14 amino acids. The germline gives CDR1 DFQATT, CDR2 SNEGSKA (reference sequence). V was cut by 6 bases and J by 2 bases, with 15 bases left in between. CDR3 in amino acids: CSAAGSGYTDTQYF. The CDR3 nucleotides read TGCAGTGCCGCCGGGTCTGGATACACAGATACGCAGTATTTT.

This clonotype came up many times. The V gene is TRBV5-1, the J gene TRBJ1-1, with a weak D call TRBD1 (5 bases). The V end lost 4 bases, the J end lost 1 base, and 8 bases lay between the germline ends. The CDR3 contains 13 residues. Per the germline V gene, CDR1 is SGHRS and CDR2 is YFSETQ. For the CDR3, the DNA is TGCGCCAGCAGCGCGGACAAGAACACTGAAGCTTTCTTT. It encodes CASSADKNTEAFF. The variable domain in full, completed from reference TRBV5-1 and TRBJ1-1, reads KAGVTQTPRYLIKTRGQQVTLSCSPISGHRSVSWYQQTPGQGLQFLFEYFSETQRNKGNFPGRFSGRQFSNSRSEMNVSTLELGDSALYLCASSADKNTEAFFGQGTRLTVV.

This clonotype was seen only a few times. The chain combines TRBV5-5 with TRBJ2-7, with 9 bases that match TRBD1. With V trimmed by 0 bases and J by 5 bases, 6 bases remained unmatched. This CDR3 contains 15 residues. From germline, CDR1 is SGHKS and CDR2 YYEKEE (reference sequence). CDR3 sequence reads: CASSLDGDRANEQYV. The CDR3 DNA follows: TGTGCCAGCAGCTTGGATGGGGACAGGGCGAACGAGCAGTACGTC.

The chain employs TRBV18 and TRBJ2-3; D is unclear. Trimming cost V 1 base and J 4 bases, with 6 bases left between them. The CDR3 totals 13 residues. Germline values: CDR1 KGHSH, CDR2 LQKENI. The CDR3 DNA follows: TGTGCCAGCTCACCACTAGAACCAGATACGCAGTATTTT. This sequence encodes CASSPLEPDTQYF.

The table lists this clonotype with many counts. The CDR3 sequence: CASSPDRGFNSPLHF. The CDR3 nucleotides are TGTGCCAGCAGTCCGGACAGGGGCTTTAATTCACCCCTCCACTTT. The chain has TRBV12-3 or TRBV12-4 and TRBJ1-6; 9 nucleotides line up with TRBD1. The CDR3 sequence is 15 residues long. Losses at the gene ends were 5 bases for V and 6 bases for J; bases not matched to a gene: 5.

The chain is built from TRBV7-9 and TRBJ2-3, with D perhaps matching TRBD2 (6 bases). The CDR3 has 15 amino acids. Trimming cost V 5 bases and J 3 bases, with 15 bases left between them. Per the germline V gene, CDR1 is SEHNR and CDR2 is FQNEAQ (reference sequence). CDR3 bases: TGTGCCAGCAGCGGCCTTAGGGGACTTACAGATACGCAGTATTTT. Protein: CASSGLRGLTDTQYF.

The rearrangement joins TRBV5-5 to TRBJ1-1; D uncertain. Trimming stripped 0 bases from V and 4 bases from J, with 7 bases between. The length of the CDR3 is 13 residues. Germline V lookup: CDR1 SGHKS, CDR2 YYEKEE (reference sequence). This CDR3 reads CASSLEGLTEAFF. CDR3 in DNA: TGTGCCAGCAGCTTGGAAGGCCTCACTGAAGCTTTCTTT.

This clonotype was counted at least ten times. This chain connects TRBV19 to TRBJ2-5; D gene uncertain. The CDR3 is 13 residues long. Deletions cut 8 bases from V and 1 base from J, with 11 bases between. CDR1 and CDR2 (germline): LNHDA, SQIVND (reference sequence). The CDR3 here is CASSDGIQETQYF. The CDR3 region has the DNA TGTGCCAGTTCAGACGGAATCCAAGAGACCCAGTACTTC.

This clonotype was seen a few times. The chain employs TRBV4-1 and TRBJ2-5, with D unresolved. CDR3 length equals 16 residues. Germline V gene sequence: CDR1 MGHRA, CDR2 YSYEKL. Trimming pared 0 bases from V and 5 bases from J, leaving 16 bases between. For the CDR3, the DNA is TGCGCCAGCAGCCAAGAAGGCTTCGGCCCCCGGGAGACCCAGTACTTC. Its protein product is CASSQEGFGPRETQYF.

J is TRBJ2-3 and V is TRBV29-1; D gene unclear. Germline CDR1 SQVTM, CDR2 ANQGSEA. The CDR3 loop spans 13 amino acids. V was cut by 7 bases and J by 2 bases, with 13 bases left in between. DNA for the CDR3: TGCAGCGCGGGCAGGCACCCCACAGATACGCAGTATTTT. Its translation: CSAGRHPTDTQYF.

This chain joins TRBV7-2 and TRBJ1-5, with a weak D call TRBD1 (6 bases). Trimming shortened V by 2 bases and J by 4 bases, and 15 bases separated the two germline ends. CDR3 size: 16 residues. The germline CDR1 and CDR2 sequences are SGHTA and FQGNSA. DNA for the CDR3: TGTGCCAGCAGCTTAAATGGCAGGGGACTGAATCAGCCCCAGCATTTT. Its protein is CASSLNGRGLNQPQHF.

This clonotype was seen only a few times. The chain links TRBV7-9 to TRBJ1-1; perhaps TRBD1 as D (5 bases). Looked up from germline, CDR1 is SEHNR and CDR2 is FQNEAQ (reference sequence). Trimming cost V 5 bases and J 6 bases, with 13 bases left between them. CDR3 length equals 13 residues. The CDR3 protein is CASSLGRSAEAFF. CDR3 sequence (DNA): TGTGCCAGCAGCCTGGGGCGGTCCGCTGAAGCTTTCTTT.

This clonotype was recorded a few times. The chain recombines TRBV3-1 with TRBJ1-1; the D gene is possibly TRBD1 (5 bases). CDR1 is LGHDT and CDR2 is YNNKEL in the germline V gene (reference sequence). V lost 3 bases, J lost 8 bases, and 10 bases lay in between. This CDR3 spans 12 amino acids. The chain's CDR3 is CASSQGPVEAFF. The CDR3 bases are TGTGCCAGCAGCCAGGGGCCTGTGGAAGCTTTCTTT.

This clonotype was recorded a few times. V is TRBV6-6 and J is TRBJ1-6; 7 bases fit TRBD1. V shed 6 bases and J 10 bases; nucleotides not matched to a gene: 9. The V gene's germline CDR1 is MNHNY and CDR2 SVGAGI (reference sequence). CDR3 length equals 14 residues. The CDR3 reads CASRPGTVGSPLHF. The DNA for the CDR3 is TGTGCCAGCAGGCCTGGGACAGTGGGATCACCCCTCCACTTT.

For this clonotype: This may stem from a read error, because a much larger clone lies one nucleotide away. This rearrangement joins TRBV7-2 to TRBJ2-1; D is ambiguous. The CDR3 has 12 amino acids. CDR1 is SGHTA, CDR2 FQGNSA, per germline. V lost 1 base, J lost 3 bases, and 1 base lay in between. The CDR3 is CASSLDYNEQFF. The CDR3 DNA is TGTGCCAGCAGCTTAGACTACAATGAGCAGTTCTTC.

The gene calls are TRBV5-1 and TRBJ2-3, with 8 bases matching TRBD1. There are 15 residues in the CDR3. Germline-derived CDR1 and CDR2 are SGHRS and YFSETQ. The V gene end was trimmed by 3 bases and the J gene end by 1 base; junction bases not matched to a gene: 4. CDR3 nucleotides: TGCGCCAGCAGCTCCCCGGGACAGGGCACAGATACGCAGTATTTT. Residues: CASSSPGQGTDTQYF.

This clonotype showed up just a few times. This sequence joins TRBV4-1 and TRBJ1-5, with D unresolved. V lost 3 bases, J lost 4 bases, and 10 bases lay in between. The CDR3 extends over 14 amino acids. CDR1 is MGHRA, CDR2 YSYEKL, per germline. CDR3 coding DNA: TGCGCCAGCAGCCATCCCGCTCGGAATCAGCCCCAGCATTTT. It encodes CASSHPARNQPQHF.

The V call is TRBV18, the J call TRBJ1-6; 8 bases align to TRBD1. Looked up from germline, CDR1 is KGHSH and CDR2 is LQKENI. This CDR3 is 13 amino acids long. Germline trimming cut 7 bases from V and 4 bases from J; bases unmatched to any gene: 0. CDR3 DNA sequence: TGTGCCAGCTGGACAGGGTATAATTCACCCCTCCACTTT. Translating it yields CASWTGYNSPLHF.

Only a few counts were recorded for this clonotype. The chain combines TRBV7-8 with TRBJ1-5; the D is unclear. CDR1 and CDR2 from the germline V gene are SGHVS and FQNEAQ. This CDR3 spans 13 amino acids. The V end lost 3 bases, the J end lost 9 bases, and 12 bases lay between the germline ends. The CDR3 spells CASSFAGFGPQHF. CDR3 DNA sequence: TGTGCCAGCAGCTTTGCAGGTTTCGGGCCCCAGCATTTT.

This clonotype was detected a few times. The chain is built from TRBV27 and TRBJ1-6, with 12 nucleotides matching TRBD1. Germline loops: CDR1 MNHEY, CDR2 SMNVEV (reference sequence). The CDR3 runs to 15 residues. V gave up 4 bases and J gave up 6 bases; unmatched junction bases: 1. The CDR3: CASSWDRGRNSPLHF. The CDR3 region has the DNA TGTGCCAGCAGTTGGGACAGGGGGCGTAATTCACCCCTCCACTTT.

This chain uses TRBV4-2 with TRBJ2-5; D is unclear. The germline V and J ends were trimmed by 4 bases and 4 bases, with 10 bases remaining between them. This CDR3 is 13 amino acids long. The V gene's germline CDR1 is LGHNA and CDR2 YNFKEQ. CDR3 sequence reads: CASSRWSGETQYF. Here the CDR3 DNA reads TGTGCCAGCAGCCGCTGGTCAGGAGAGACCCAGTACTTC.

Many counts were recorded for this clonotype. V usage is TRBV10-1 and J usage is TRBJ1-1; 10 positions match TRBD1. The germline CDR1 and CDR2 sequences are WNHNN and SYGVQD (reference sequence). This CDR3 is 14 amino acids long. V lost 5 bases to trimming and J lost 4 bases; unmatched junction nucleotides: 4. This CDR3 reads CASSPGQGTTEAFF. In nucleotides, the CDR3 is TGCGCCAGCAGTCCGGGACAGGGGACCACTGAAGCTTTCTTT.

This clonotype was detected a few times. The rearrangement uses TRBV5-6 and TRBJ2-1, with no clear D. There are 12 residues in the CDR3. Germline values: CDR1 SGHDT, CDR2 YYEEEE. The germline V and J ends were trimmed by 1 base and 6 bases, with 5 bases remaining between them. The CDR3 region is CASSLRPNEQFF. The CDR3 region has the DNA TGTGCCAGCAGCTTGCGCCCCAATGAGCAGTTCTTC.

The rearrangement links TRBV7-3 to TRBJ2-5; 7 bases are a match to TRBD2. V was pared by 0 bases and J by 2 bases, with 12 bases of the junction left unmatched. The germline gives CDR1 SGHTA, CDR2 FQGTGA. The CDR3 loop spans 18 amino acids. In DNA, the CDR3 is TGTGCCAGCAGCTTAACGTCTAGTTTAGCGGGCGGTCAAGAGACCCAGTACTTC. It codes for CASSLTSSLAGGQETQYF.